Below are 25 T cell receptor beta chains sequenced from a single sample in a study of immune heterogeneity within non-small cell lung tumors. Template material comprised bulk tumor genomic DNA at roughly 600 ng per sample. Several far-apart biopsies were taken per primary tumor during surgery. Patients underwent curative surgery for untreated, newly diagnosed non-small cell lung cancer. Multiplex PCR amplified TCR beta CDR3 with 32 V and 13 J primers. MiXCR, run by TCRdb on the multiplex PCR reads, gives a single entry per CDR3 protein. The repertoire holds fewer than 15,000 distinct CDR3 sequences, with roughly 22% as singletons. The sequenced sample consisted of lung tumor tissue. These receptors all come from a man aged 60-69 years with non-small cell lung cancer.

With respect to this clonotype: Germline is not matched at one junction end, which may reflect a read error. The chain employs TRBV2 and TRBJ1-5; D gene uncertain. Germline CDR1 reads SNHLY; CDR2 reads FYNNEI. The CDR3 is 15 amino acids. The DNA for the CDR3 is TGTGCCAGCAGTCGAACCCGTAGTAGCAGTCAGCCCCAGCATTTT. It codes for CASSRTRSSSQPQHF.

This clonotype has a handful of counts. V usage is TRBV30 and J usage is TRBJ2-1; D is unclear. Trimming pared 3 bases from V and 6 bases from J, leaving 15 bases between. The CDR3 loop spans 14 amino acids. The germline gives CDR1 GTSNPN, CDR2 SVGIG (reference sequence). This CDR3 reads CAWRPPLESNEQFF. The CDR3, as DNA: TGTGCCTGGAGACCCCCTTTGGAGAGCAATGAGCAGTTCTTC. The entire variable domain, with the rest obtained from reference TRBV30 and TRBJ2-1, is as follows: SQTIHQWPATLVQPVGSPLSLECTVEGTSNPNLYWYRQAAGRGLQLLFYSVGIGQISSEVPQNLSASRPQDRQFILSSKKLLLSDSGFYLCAWRPPLESNEQFFGPGTRLTVL.

The rearrangement links TRBV5-6 to TRBJ2-1; TRBD1 matches at 9 bases. Trimming took 4 bases from V and 5 from J; bases not matched to a gene: 13. The germline gives CDR1 SGHDT, CDR2 YYEEEE. The CDR3 runs to 17 residues. This CDR3 is CASSDRDRDPLDNEQFF. CDR3 sequence (DNA): TGTGCCAGCAGCGACCGGGACAGGGATCCTTTGGACAATGAGCAGTTCTTC.

The chain has TRBV6-2 or TRBV6-3 and TRBJ1-5; possibly TRBD1 for D (6 bases). Germline V gene sequence: CDR1 MNHEY, CDR2 SVGEGT. Trimming removed 4 bases from V and 0 bases from J, with 19 bases in between. The CDR3 runs 18 residues. The CDR3 here is CASSSRGPIILSNQPQHF. In DNA, the CDR3 is TGTGCCAGCAGTTCACGGGGGCCCATAATCCTTAGCAATCAGCCCCAGCATTTT.

Notes on this clonotype: One junction end does not reproduce the germline sequence, and a read error may be involved. V and J are TRBV4-1 and TRBJ1-1, with a weak D call TRBD1 (5 bases). CDR1 and CDR2 (germline): MGHRA, YSYEKL. The CDR3 spans 14 residues. DNA for the CDR3: TGCGCCAGCAGCCCGGGACCCACGAACGCTGAAGCTTTCTTT. Translating gives CASSPGPTNAEAFF.

The CDR3, as DNA: TGTGCCAGCAGAGGGAGTGGGGGAGGGGATGGCTACACCTTC. Translating it yields CASRGSGGGDGYTF. The chain has TRBV6-1 and TRBJ1-2; D is possibly TRBD1 (5 bases). V was shortened by 6 bases and J by 6 bases, with 17 bases between the two germline ends. The CDR3 has 14 amino acids. Germline loops: CDR1 MNHNS, CDR2 SASEGT.

The V call is TRBV6-1, the J call TRBJ1-2; D is undetermined. CDR1 is MNHNS and CDR2 is SASEGT in the germline V gene. The CDR3 is made up of 13 amino acids. Trimming stripped 7 bases from V and 7 bases from J, with 16 bases between. The CDR3 sequence: CASNPFRTAGYTF. CDR3 bases: TGTGCCAGCAACCCGTTCCGGACGGCTGGCTACACCTTC.

Comments on this clonotype: A read error is possible here, since a much larger clone lies one base away. The chain carries TRBV9 and TRBJ2-1, with unresolved D. The V end lost 5 bases, the J end lost 9 bases, and 18 bases lay between the germline ends. Germline CDR1 is SGDLS and CDR2 is YYNGEE. The CDR3 sequence is 14 residues long. DNA of the CDR3: TGTGCCAGCAGAGGCGTCTCAGCGCCGGGTGAGCAGTTCTTC. Residues: CASRGVSAPGEQFF.

Regarding this clonotype: A much larger clone sits a single nucleotide away, making a read error possible. The chain is built from TRBV11-3 and TRBJ1-1; TRBD1 might be the D (6 bases). The CDR3 totals 16 residues. Trimming took 2 bases from V and 3 from J, leaving 16 bases between them. CDR1 and CDR2 (germline): SGHNT, YENEEA. CDR3 amino acids: CASSLRGGGGDTEAFF. In DNA form, the CDR3 reads TGTGCCAGCAGCTTAAGGGGGGGGGGGGGGGACACTGAAGCTTTCTTT.

This clonotype has only a few counts. This rearrangement joins TRBV7-3 to TRBJ2-5; D not certain. Germline loops: CDR1 SGHTA, CDR2 FQGTGA. Trimming took off 5 bases at V and 3 bases at J, with 10 bases between the two ends. CDR3 length: 13 amino acids. The CDR3 nucleotides read TGTGCCAGCAGCCTGGGGTACGAAGAGACCCAGTACTTC. Encoded protein: CASSLGYEETQYF.

On this clonotype: One junction end does not reproduce the germline sequence, and a read error may be involved. The chain carries TRBV7-9 and TRBJ2-3; D gene unclear. Germline loops: CDR1 SEHNR, CDR2 FQNEAQ (reference sequence). CDR3 size: 12 residues. CDR3 in DNA: TGTGCCAGCAGCCCGAGCACATATACGCAGTATTTT. Amino acid sequence: CASSPSTYTQYF.

The chain recombines TRBV4-2 with TRBJ1-4; D is undetermined. CDR1 LGHNA and CDR2 YNFKEQ come from the germline V gene. The ends were cut back, 4 bases at V and 6 bases at J, with 21 bases in the middle. The CDR3 consists of 17 residues. The CDR3 sequence: CASSRTKRGLEDEKLFF. CDR3 nucleotides: TGTGCCAGCAGCCGAACTAAACGAGGACTCGAGGATGAAAAACTGTTTTTT.

In its sample, this clonotype ranks as medium-sized. The CDR3: CASSLGVQNEQYF. In DNA form, the CDR3 reads TGCGCCAGCAGCTTGGGAGTACAGAACGAGCAGTACTTC. The chain recombines TRBV5-1 with TRBJ2-7; D remains ambiguous. Trimming took off 0 bases at V and 5 bases at J, with 9 bases between the two ends. CDR1 SGHRS and CDR2 YFSETQ come from the germline V gene. The CDR3 covers 13 residues.

This clonotype appeared a few times. A much more abundant neighbour one base away suggests this may be a read error. The V gene is TRBV18, the J gene TRBJ2-7; D remains unclear. Trimming left V 4 bases short and J 2 bases short, with 15 bases between. The germline V gene encodes CDR1 KGHSH and CDR2 LQKENI. The CDR3 has 15 residues. CDR3 loop: CASSHRFALPYEQYF. The CDR3 nucleotides read TGTGCCAGCTCACACCGCTTCGCCCTACCCTACGAGCAGTACTTC.

The chain joins TRBV7-9 to TRBJ1-6; no definite D call. The CDR3 contains 16 residues. The V gene lost 3 bases and the J gene lost 9 bases, with 18 bases spanning the gap. CDR1 SEHNR and CDR2 FQNEAQ come from the germline V gene (reference sequence). This chain's CDR3 is CASSFGQHGFGSPLHF. For the CDR3, the DNA is TGTGCCAGCAGCTTCGGCCAGCATGGGTTCGGTTCACCCCTCCACTTT.

The rearrangement joins TRBV6-1 to TRBJ2-5, with TRBD2 matching over 11 bases. The CDR3 extends over 15 amino acids. With V trimmed by 6 bases and J by 5 bases, 8 bases remained unmatched. Looked up from germline, CDR1 is MNHNS and CDR2 is SASEGT. This CDR3 is CASRPTSGSRETQYF. CDR3 DNA: TGTGCCAGCAGACCCACTAGCGGGAGCCGGGAGACCCAGTACTTC.

This clonotype turned up a few times. The chain is built from TRBV9 and TRBJ2-7; the match to TRBD2 covers 9 bases. Germline trimming cut 0 bases from V and 6 bases from J; bases unmatched to any gene: 7. This CDR3 spans 15 amino acids. CDR1 and CDR2 (germline): SGDLS, YYNGEE. CDR3 amino acids: CASSVGAGGPGEQYF. Written as DNA, the CDR3 is TGTGCCAGCAGCGTAGGTGCGGGAGGGCCCGGCGAGCAGTACTTC.

The chain joins TRBV19 to TRBJ2-7; the D gene is possibly TRBD1 (5 bases). The CDR3 covers 15 residues. Germline CDR1 LNHDA, CDR2 SQIVND (reference sequence). V shed 1 base and J shed 3 bases, with 13 bases lying between them. The CDR3 coding sequence is TGTGCCAGTAGTATAGGACAGCCAGAATACTACGAGCAGTACTTC. Translated: CASSIGQPEYYEQYF.

This clonotype has a single count. The chain carries TRBV7-9 and TRBJ1-3; D is unclear. V lost 11 bases and J lost 0, with 20 bases in between. The CDR3 length is 16 residues. Germline V CDR1 and CDR2: SEHNR, FQNEAQ (reference sequence). CDR3: CADRRASLNSGNTIYF. The CDR3 nucleotides read TGTGCCGACCGACGGGCCAGCCTGAACTCTGGAAACACCATATATTTT.

This clonotype is classed as medium-sized. V gene TRBV27 combines with J gene TRBJ2-1; possible D gene TRBD2, 6 bases. V lost 6 bases, J lost 5 bases, and 17 bases lay in between. Germline assignment: CDR1 MNHEY and CDR2 SMNVEV (reference sequence). The CDR3 runs 15 residues. DNA of the CDR3: TGTGCCAGCAGACTGACTAGTTTGGGGAACAATGAGCAGTTCTTC. It translates to CASRLTSLGNNEQFF.

The chain carries TRBV4-1 and TRBJ2-3; the match to TRBD2 covers 10 bases. Germline assignment: CDR1 MGHRA and CDR2 YSYEKL. V lost 0 bases to trimming and J lost 0 bases; unmatched junction nucleotides: 15. The CDR3 consists of 21 residues. This CDR3 reads CASSQDRGFGQTSGSTDTQYF. CDR3 DNA: TGCGCCAGCAGCCAAGATAGGGGGTTTGGGCAGACTAGCGGGAGCACAGATACGCAGTATTTT.

The chain combines TRBV6-9 with TRBJ1-5; possible D gene TRBD1, 5 bases. Germline assignment: CDR1 MNHGY and CDR2 SVAAGI. The CDR3 sequence is 15 residues long. Trimming removed 3 bases from V and 0 bases from J, with 9 bases in between. CDR3 nucleotides: TGTGCCAGCAGTTACGAAGGGGCTAGCAATCAGCCCCAGCATTTT. It specifies CASSYEGASNQPQHF.

This clonotype was seen ten or more times. The chain employs TRBV12-3 or TRBV12-4 and TRBJ1-5, with TRBD1 matching over 8 bases. Unmatched junction bases numbered 7, after V lost 5 bases and J lost 7 bases. There are 14 residues in the CDR3. CDR3 DNA: TGTGCCAGCAGTAAAGGACAGGGAGGCCAGCCCCAGCATTTT. Translating it yields CASSKGQGGQPQHF.

This clonotype was seen repeatedly, ten times or more. V is TRBV19 and J is TRBJ2-7, with D maybe TRBD2 (7 bases). The CDR3 contains 17 residues. The V end lost 3 bases, the J end lost 6 bases, and 24 bases lay between the germline ends. Germline CDR1 reads LNHDA; CDR2 reads SQIVND (reference sequence). The CDR3 spells CASSIWSGGEASREQYF. As DNA, the CDR3 is TGTGCCAGTAGTATTTGGTCGGGGGGCGAAGCATCACGCGAGCAGTACTTC.

In its sample, this clonotype ranks as large. The chain is built from TRBV20-1 and TRBJ1-1; D uncertain. Between the trimmed V and J ends, which lost 1 base and 2 bases, there was a span of 2 bases. The CDR3 loop spans 11 amino acids. CDR1 and CDR2 (germline): DFQATT, SNEGSKA (reference sequence). CDR3 protein: CSARVNTEAFF. CDR3 nucleotides: TGCAGTGCTAGAGTTAACACTGAAGCTTTCTTT.